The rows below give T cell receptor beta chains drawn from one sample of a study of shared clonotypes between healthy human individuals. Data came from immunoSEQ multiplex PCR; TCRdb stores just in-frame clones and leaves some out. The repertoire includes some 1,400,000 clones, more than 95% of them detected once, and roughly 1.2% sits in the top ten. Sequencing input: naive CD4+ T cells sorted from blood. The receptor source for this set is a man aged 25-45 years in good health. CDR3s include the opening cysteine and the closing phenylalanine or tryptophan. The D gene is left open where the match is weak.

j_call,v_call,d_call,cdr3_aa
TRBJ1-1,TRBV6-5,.,CASSHPKGSNSFF
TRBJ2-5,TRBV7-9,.,CASSITQETQYF
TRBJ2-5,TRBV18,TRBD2,CASSGLAGSQETQYF
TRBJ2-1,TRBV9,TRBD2,CASSATGLAGVSNEQFF
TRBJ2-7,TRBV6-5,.,CASSYAGGSEQYF
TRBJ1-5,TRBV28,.,CASSLIKWIGNQPQHF
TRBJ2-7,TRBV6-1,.,CASSEALSEQYF
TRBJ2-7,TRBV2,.,CASSAGTFDHEQYF
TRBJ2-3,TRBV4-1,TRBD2,CASSPGRGPGLAGGRDTQYF
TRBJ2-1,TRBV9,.,CASSVTGRSDNEQFF
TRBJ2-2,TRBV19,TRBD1,CASSYWTGGAPRELFF
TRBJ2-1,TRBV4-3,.,CASSQDPPSSYNEQFF
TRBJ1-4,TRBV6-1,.,CASNLQLPNEKLFF
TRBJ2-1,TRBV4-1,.,CASSQDVGLNEQFF
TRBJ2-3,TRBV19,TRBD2,CASTPSGFSTDTQYF
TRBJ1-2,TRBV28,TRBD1,CASSWDRGYGYTF
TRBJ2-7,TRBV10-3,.,CAIGAGYLSEQYF
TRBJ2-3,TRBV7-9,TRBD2,CASSLGGTSGSKSLDTQYF
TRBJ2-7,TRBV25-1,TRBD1,CASSERQGAFGEQYF
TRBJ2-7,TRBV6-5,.,CASSPLSSSSYEQYF
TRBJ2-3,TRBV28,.,CASGWGAVTDTQYF
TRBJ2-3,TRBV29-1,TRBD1,CSGGATGTGATDTQYF
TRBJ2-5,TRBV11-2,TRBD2,CASETGGGQETQYF
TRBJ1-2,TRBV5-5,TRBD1,CASSISRGQGAGYGYTF
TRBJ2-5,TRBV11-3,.,CASSSEGASETQYF
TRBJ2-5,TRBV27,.,CASSPIGGLEKTQYF
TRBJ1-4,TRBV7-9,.,CASSSVDEKLFF
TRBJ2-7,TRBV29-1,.,CSVDDGSYEQYF
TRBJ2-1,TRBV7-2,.,CASSLGIPSYNEQFF
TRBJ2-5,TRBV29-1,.,CSSNGPQETQYF
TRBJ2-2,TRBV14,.,CASTRRRAANTGELFF
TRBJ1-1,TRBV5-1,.,CASSKDMDTEAFF
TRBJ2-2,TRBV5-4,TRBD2,CASSPGTSAPNTGELFF
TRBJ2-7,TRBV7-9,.,CASSQRGEQYF
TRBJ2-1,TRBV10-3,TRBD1,CAISGGDSYNEQFF
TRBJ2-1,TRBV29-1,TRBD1,CSVGQGLYNEQFF
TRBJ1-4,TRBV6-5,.,CASSLRPHQGLFF
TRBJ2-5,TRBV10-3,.,CAIGGIPQETQYF
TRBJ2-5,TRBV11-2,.,CASSLSEETQYF
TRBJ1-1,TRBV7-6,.,CASSLVGGGTEAFF
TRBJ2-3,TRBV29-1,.,CSVVGGSTDTQYF
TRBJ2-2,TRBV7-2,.,CASSLTLANTGELFF
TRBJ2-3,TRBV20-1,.,CSARDRDTQYF
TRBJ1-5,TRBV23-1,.,CASSQSLQTSPYSNQPQHF
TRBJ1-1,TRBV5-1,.,CASSLPGLLGTEAFF
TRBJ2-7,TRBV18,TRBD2,CASSPGLSRGYEQYF
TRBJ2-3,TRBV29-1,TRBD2,CSATSSGGSYTQYF
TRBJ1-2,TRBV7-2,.,CASSHSAAANYGYTF
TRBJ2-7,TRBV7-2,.,CASSLEGFGDEQYF
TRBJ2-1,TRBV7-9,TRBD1,CASSPAGGAFNEQFF
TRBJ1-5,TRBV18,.,CASSPKQVSNQPQHF
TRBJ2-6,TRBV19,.,CASSEAAALTGANVLTF
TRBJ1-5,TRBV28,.,CASSSGSNQPQHF
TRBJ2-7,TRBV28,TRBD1,CASSTGVYEQYF
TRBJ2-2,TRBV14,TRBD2,CASSLFRGAGELFF
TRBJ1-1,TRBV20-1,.,CSARGGTEAFF
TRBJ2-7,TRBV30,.,CAWEDGRDHEQYF
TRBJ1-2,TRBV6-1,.,CASSDGPGGYTF
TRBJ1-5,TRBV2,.,CASRPPSPQPQHF
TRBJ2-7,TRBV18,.,CASSPLIHEQYF